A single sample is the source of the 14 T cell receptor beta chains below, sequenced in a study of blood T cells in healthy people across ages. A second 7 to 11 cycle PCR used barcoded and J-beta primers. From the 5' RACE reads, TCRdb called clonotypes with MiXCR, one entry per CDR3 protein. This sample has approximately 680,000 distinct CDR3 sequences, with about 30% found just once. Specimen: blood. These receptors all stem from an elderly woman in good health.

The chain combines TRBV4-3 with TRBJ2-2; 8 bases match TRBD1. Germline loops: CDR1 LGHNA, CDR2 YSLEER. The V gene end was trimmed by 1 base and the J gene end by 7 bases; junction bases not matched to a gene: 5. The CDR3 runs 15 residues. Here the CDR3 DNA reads TGCGCCAGCAGCCAAGCGGACAGGGTCGGCGGGGAGCTGTTTTTT. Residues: CASSQADRVGGELFF.

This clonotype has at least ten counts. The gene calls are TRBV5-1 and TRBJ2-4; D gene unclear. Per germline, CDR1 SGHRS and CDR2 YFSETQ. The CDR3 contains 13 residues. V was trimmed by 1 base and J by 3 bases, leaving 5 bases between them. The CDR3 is CASSLNSKNIQYF. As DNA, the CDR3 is TGCGCCAGCAGCTTGAACAGCAAAAACATTCAGTACTTC.

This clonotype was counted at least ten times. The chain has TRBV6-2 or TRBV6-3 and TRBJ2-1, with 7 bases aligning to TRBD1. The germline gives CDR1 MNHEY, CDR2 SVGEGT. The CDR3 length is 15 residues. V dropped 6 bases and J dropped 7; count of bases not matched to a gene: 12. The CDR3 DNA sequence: TGTGCCAGCAGCCCGGAAGAAAGGGACAGAAATGAGCAGTTCTTC. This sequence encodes CASSPEERDRNEQFF.

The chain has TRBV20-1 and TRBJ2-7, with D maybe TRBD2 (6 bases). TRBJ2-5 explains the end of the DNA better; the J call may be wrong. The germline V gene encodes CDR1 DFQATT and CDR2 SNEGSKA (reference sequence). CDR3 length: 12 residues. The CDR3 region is CSARGLGETQYF. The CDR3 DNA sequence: TGCAGTGCTAGAGGACTAGGAGAGACCCAGTACTTC.

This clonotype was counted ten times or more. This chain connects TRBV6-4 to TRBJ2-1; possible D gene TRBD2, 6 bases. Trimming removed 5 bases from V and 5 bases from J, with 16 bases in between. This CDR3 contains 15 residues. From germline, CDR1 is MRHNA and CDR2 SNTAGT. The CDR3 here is CASSPSGGVNNEQFF. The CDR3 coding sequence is TGTGCCAGCAGTCCCTCGGGCGGGGTAAACAATGAGCAGTTCTTC.

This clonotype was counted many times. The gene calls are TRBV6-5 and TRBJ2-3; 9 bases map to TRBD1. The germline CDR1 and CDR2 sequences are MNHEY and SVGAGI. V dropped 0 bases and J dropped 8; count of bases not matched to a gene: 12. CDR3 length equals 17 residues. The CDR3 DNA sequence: TGTGCCAGCAGTTACTCGGTTACAGGGGGCTATTTCAGTACGCAGTATTTT. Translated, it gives CASSYSVTGGYFSTQYF.

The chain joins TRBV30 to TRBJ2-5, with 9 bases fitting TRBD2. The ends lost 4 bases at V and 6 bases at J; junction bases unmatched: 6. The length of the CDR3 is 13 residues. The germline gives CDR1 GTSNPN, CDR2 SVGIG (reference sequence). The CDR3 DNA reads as TGTGCCTGGAAACCTAGCGGGGTGAAGACCCAGTACTTC. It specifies CAWKPSGVKTQYF.

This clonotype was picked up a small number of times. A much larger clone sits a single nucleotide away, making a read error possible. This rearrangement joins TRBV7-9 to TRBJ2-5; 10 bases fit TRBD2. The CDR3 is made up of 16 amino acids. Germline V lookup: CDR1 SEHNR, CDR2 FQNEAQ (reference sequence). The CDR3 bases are TGTGCCAACAGCGCGCAATCGGGACTAGCGCTGTATGAGCAGTACTTC. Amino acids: CANSAQSGLALYEQYF.

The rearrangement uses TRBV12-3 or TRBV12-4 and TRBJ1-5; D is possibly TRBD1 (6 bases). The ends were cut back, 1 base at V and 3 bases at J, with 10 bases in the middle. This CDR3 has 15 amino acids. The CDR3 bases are TGTGCCAGCAGTTTAGGACAGGACGTCAATCAGCCCCAGCATTTT. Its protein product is CASSLGQDVNQPQHF.

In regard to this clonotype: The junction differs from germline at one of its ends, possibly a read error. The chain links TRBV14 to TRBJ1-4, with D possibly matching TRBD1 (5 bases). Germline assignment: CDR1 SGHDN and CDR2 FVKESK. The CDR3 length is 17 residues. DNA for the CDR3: TGTGCCAGCGGCCAAGAGTTGTGGGGGAGCAGGGACGAAAAACTGTTTTTT. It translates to CASGQELWGSRDEKLFF.

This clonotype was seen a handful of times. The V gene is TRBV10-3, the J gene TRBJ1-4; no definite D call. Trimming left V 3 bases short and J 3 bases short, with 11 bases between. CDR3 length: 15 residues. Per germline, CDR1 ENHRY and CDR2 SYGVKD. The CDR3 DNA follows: TGTGCCATCAGTGACCGGACGGATCCTAATGAAAAACTGTTTTTT. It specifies CAISDRTDPNEKLFF.

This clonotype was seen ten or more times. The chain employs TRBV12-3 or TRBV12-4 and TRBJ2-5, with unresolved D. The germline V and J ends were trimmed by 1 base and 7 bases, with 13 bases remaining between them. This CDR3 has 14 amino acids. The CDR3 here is CASSLGRSPGTQYF. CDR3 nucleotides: TGTGCCAGCAGTTTAGGCAGATCTCCGGGGACCCAGTACTTC.

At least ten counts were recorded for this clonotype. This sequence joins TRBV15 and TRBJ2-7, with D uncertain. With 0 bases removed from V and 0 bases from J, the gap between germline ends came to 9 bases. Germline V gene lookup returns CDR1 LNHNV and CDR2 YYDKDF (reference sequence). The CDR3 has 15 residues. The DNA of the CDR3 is TGTGCCACCAGCAGAGAGGACGGAAGCTCCTACGAGCAGTACTTC. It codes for CATSREDGSSYEQYF.

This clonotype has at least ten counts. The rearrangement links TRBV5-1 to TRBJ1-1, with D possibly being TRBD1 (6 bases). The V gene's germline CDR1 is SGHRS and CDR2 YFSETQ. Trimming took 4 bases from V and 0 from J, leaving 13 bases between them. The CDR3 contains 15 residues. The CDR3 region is CASSAAGAVNTEAFF. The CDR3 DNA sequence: TGCGCCAGCAGCGCCGCAGGGGCCGTGAACACTGAAGCTTTCTTT.